The 27 T cell receptor beta chains below come from one sample, sequenced in a study of T cell clones after liver transplantation (dated by TCRdb to the late 2010s). Library creation used the immunoSEQ multiplex PCR assay. TCRdb's version of the immuneACCESS table is confined to in-frame rearrangements and falls short of the full clone set. An unresolved V gene accounts for under half of the shortfall where checked; the remainder is of unknown origin. The sample data list about 11,000 clones, and about 71% of these were observed just once. In total, the top ten clones hold 24% of the sample. The material sequenced was CD4+ T cells from blood, taken 30 to 34 months after liver transplant. The receptors were sampled from a human patient who received a liver transplant. It is possible that, after a transplant, some T cells come from the graft donor.

The chain is built from TRBV5-1 and TRBJ2-7; the match to TRBD2 covers 9 bases. Trimming cost V 7 bases and J 5 bases; bases outside gene matches: 10. This CDR3 is 14 amino acids long. Germline V gives CDR1 SGHRS, CDR2 YFSETQ. The CDR3 loop is CASAPAGGPHEQYF. CDR3 DNA sequence: TGCGCCAGCGCCCCGGCGGGGGGGCCCCACGAGCAGTACTTC.

The chain links TRBV28 to TRBJ1-1, with D possibly being TRBD1 (6 bases). Germline lookup yields CDR1 MDHEN and CDR2 SYDVKM. The V end was cut by 3 bases, the J end by 4 bases, with 9 bases between. CDR3 length equals 13 residues. The CDR3 DNA is TGTGCCAGCAGTTTGGGGACATCCACTGAAGCTTTCTTT. Translation gives CASSLGTSTEAFF.

The chain couples TRBV6-5 to TRBJ2-2, with 8 bases fitting TRBD1. The germline gives CDR1 MNHEY, CDR2 SVGAGI. This CDR3 is built from 15 residues. Trimming took 0 bases from V and 7 from J; bases not matched to a gene: 4. For the CDR3, the DNA is TGTGCCAGCAGTTACTCGACAGGGGAGAGCGGGGAGCTGTTTTTT. It translates to CASSYSTGESGELFF.

With regard to this clone: The conserved final phenylalanine or tryptophan is absent from the CDR3, which likely points to a read error. It is unclear where the CDR3 begins or ends on the DNA, so no DNA is shown, and the CDR3 is as TCRdb lists it. The chain links TRBV28 to TRBJ2-7; TRBD1 was called by the table and not checked on the DNA. The CDR3 spans 9 amino acids, including both terminal residues. Per germline, CDR1 MDHEN and CDR2 SYDVKM. CDR3: CASSLSGSQ.

The chain uses TRBV5-6 and TRBJ2-1, with 9 bases that match TRBD2. The germline V gene has CDR1 SGHDT and CDR2 YYEEEE. The trim removed 7 bases at V and 15 bases at J, leaving 11 bases unmatched. The length of the CDR3 is 12 residues. The CDR3 DNA reads as TGTGCCAGCGGCAACTTAGCGGGAGATGGGTTCTTC. It specifies CASGNLAGDGFF.

V and J are TRBV2 and TRBJ2-2; TRBD2 matches at 7 bases. Germline V CDR1 and CDR2: SNHLY, FYNNEI. The CDR3 sequence is 13 residues long. The junction had 10 bases not matched to a gene; V was cut back by 10 bases and J by 8 bases. CDR3 loop: CATPGAGPGELFF. CDR3 sequence (DNA): TGTGCCACCCCTGGAGCGGGACCTGGGGAGCTGTTTTTT.

The J gene is TRBJ2-7, the V gene TRBV28; TRBD2 might be the D (6 bases). The V end lost 10 bases, the J end lost 2 bases, and 12 bases lay between the germline ends. There are 12 residues in the CDR3. Germline-derived CDR1 and CDR2 are MDHEN and SYDVKM. Here the CDR3 DNA reads TGTGCCACCCGCGGGAACGCCTACGAGCAGTACTTC. Translation: CATRGNAYEQYF. The whole variable domain, filled in from reference TRBV28 and TRBJ2-7, reads DVKVTQSSRYLVKRTGEKVFLECVQDMDHENMFWYRQDPGLGLRLIYFSYDVKMKEKGDIPEGYSVSREKKERFSLILESASTNQTSMYLCATRGNAYEQYFGPGTRLTVT.

V and J are TRBV5-6 and TRBJ1-2; TRBD1 aligns across 8 bases. CDR1 SGHDT and CDR2 YYEEEE come from the germline V gene. After removal of 3 bases from V and 3 bases from J, the junction contained 16 bases not matched to a gene. The length of the CDR3 is 18 residues. The CDR3: CASSWTGRGEQQYYGYTF. The CDR3 DNA sequence: TGTGCCAGCAGCTGGACAGGGAGGGGAGAACAACAATACTATGGCTACACCTTC.

The chain uses TRBV10-3 and TRBJ2-5; tentatively, D is TRBD2 (6 bases). CDR1 and CDR2 (germline): ENHRY, SYGVKD. The CDR3 is made up of 15 amino acids. Trimming shortened V by 2 bases and J by 4 bases, and 14 bases separated the two germline ends. The CDR3 nucleotides are TGTGCCATCAGTGAGGGGGCGGCCGGGGGAGAGACCCAGTACTTC. Residues: CAISEGAAGGETQYF.

The chain carries TRBV14 and TRBJ2-5, with 7 nucleotides matching TRBD2. The CDR3 runs to 17 residues. Germline CDR1 reads SGHDN; CDR2 reads FVKESK. V shed 1 base and J 4 bases; nucleotides not matched to a gene: 12. The CDR3 DNA reads as TGTGCCAGCAGCCAAGGTCCGGGAGGAGAATGGCTAGAGACCCAGTACTTC. Translation: CASSQGPGGEWLETQYF.

This clone was seen only once. The chain carries TRBV7-9 and TRBJ2-7; TRBD2 might be the D (5 bases). Trimming took off 1 base at V and 6 bases at J, with 13 bases between the two ends. This CDR3 comprises 14 residues. The V gene's germline CDR1 is SEHNR and CDR2 FQNEAQ (reference sequence). CDR3 DNA sequence: TGTGCCAGCAGCTTAGATGGGAGCAACGGCGAGCAGTACGTC. This gives the protein CASSLDGSNGEQYV.

V gene TRBV11-2 combines with J gene TRBJ2-1; possible D gene TRBD1, 5 bases. V lost 2 bases to trimming and J lost 6 bases, with 14 bases between them. The CDR3 consists of 15 residues. The V gene's germline CDR1 is SGHAT and CDR2 FQNNGV. The CDR3 region is CASSLREGVGNEQFF. As DNA, the CDR3 is TGTGCCAGCAGCTTACGAGAAGGGGTAGGCAATGAGCAGTTCTTC.

This rearrangement joins TRBV11-3 to TRBJ2-1; D possibly corresponds to TRBD1 (5 bases). This CDR3 is built from 16 residues. Trimming took off 4 bases at V and 1 base at J, with 14 bases between the two ends. CDR1 and CDR2 (germline): SGHNT, YENEEA. The CDR3 sequence is CASSSATETSYNEQFF. The CDR3 DNA reads TGTGCCAGCAGCTCAGCGACAGAGACATCCTACAATGAGCAGTTCTTC.

The V call is TRBV6-6, the J call TRBJ1-2; 9 bases are a match to TRBD1. Germline assignment: CDR1 MNHNY and CDR2 SVGAGI (reference sequence). V dropped 2 bases and J dropped 7; count of bases not matched to a gene: 8. This CDR3 is 15 amino acids long. This chain's CDR3 is CASSYAGTGSGGYTF. The CDR3, as DNA: TGTGCCAGCAGTTACGCTGGGACAGGGTCGGGTGGCTACACCTTC.

In DNA form, the CDR3 reads TGTGCCAGCAGCTTCGGCGGGGGAAGGTACGAGCAGTACTTC. Residues: CASSFGGGRYEQYF. The V and J genes are TRBV7-8 and TRBJ2-7; 7 bases are a match to TRBD2. Germline CDR1 reads SGHVS; CDR2 reads FQNEAQ. This CDR3 is built from 14 residues. The V segment lost 3 bases and the J segment 4 bases; nucleotides outside the gene matches: 6.

This sequence joins TRBV12-5 and TRBJ1-1; 10 positions match TRBD1. The CDR3 has 16 amino acids. After removal of 5 bases from V and 2 bases from J, the junction contained 8 bases not matched to a gene. Germline assignment: CDR1 LGHNT and CDR2 FRNRAP. This chain's CDR3 is CASGRDRGSPNTEAFF. CDR3 in DNA: TGTGCTAGTGGTCGGGACAGGGGATCTCCAAACACTGAAGCTTTCTTT.

The J gene is TRBJ2-1, the V gene TRBV15; 10 bases are shared with TRBD1. This CDR3 comprises 13 residues. Germline V gene lookup returns CDR1 LNHNV and CDR2 YYDKDF (reference sequence). After removal of 5 bases from V and 7 bases from J, the junction contained 2 bases not matched to a gene. DNA for the CDR3: TGTGCCACCAGCCGGGGACAGGGGAATGAGCAGTTCTTC. Translated: CATSRGQGNEQFF.

The J gene is TRBJ2-1, the V gene TRBV5-5; maybe TRBD2 (5 bases). Germline CDR1 and CDR2: SGHKS and YYEKEE (reference sequence). V was pared by 0 bases and J by 4 bases, with 11 bases between. The CDR3 totals 15 residues. The CDR3 here is CASSLAPSPYNEQFF. The CDR3 coding sequence is TGTGCCAGCAGCTTGGCTCCTAGCCCGTACAATGAGCAGTTCTTC.

The chain recombines TRBV2 with TRBJ2-1; 9 bases fit TRBD2. Trimming took 2 bases from V and 8 from J; bases not matched to a gene: 16. Germline loops: CDR1 SNHLY, CDR2 FYNNEI. The CDR3 runs 18 residues. This CDR3 is CASSENPLAGTSKDEQFF. CDR3 DNA: TGTGCCAGCAGTGAAAACCCCCTAGCGGGAACAAGTAAGGATGAGCAGTTCTTC.

This chain links TRBV18 with TRBJ1-1; 8 positions match TRBD1. V gave up 4 bases and J gave up 8 bases; unmatched junction bases: 3. From germline, CDR1 is KGHSH and CDR2 LQKENI. The CDR3 is 12 amino acids. In nucleotides, the CDR3 is TGTGCCAGCTCACGACCAGGGGGCGAAGCTTTCTTT. This sequence encodes CASSRPGGEAFF. The variable domain in full, completed from reference TRBV18 and TRBJ1-1, reads NAGVMQNPRHLVRRRGQEARLRCSPMKGHSHVYWYRQLPEEGLKFMVYLQKENIIDESGMPKERFSAEFPKEGPSILRIQQVVRGDSAAYFCASSRPGGEAFFGQGTRLTVV.

The rearrangement uses TRBV7-6 and TRBJ1-5; no reliable D call. The CDR3 runs 13 residues. Germline CDR1 reads SGHVS; CDR2 reads FNYEAQ. Trimming cost V 1 base and J 7 bases, with 8 bases left between them. CDR3 residues: CASSLGGPQPQHF. The CDR3 DNA reads as TGTGCCAGCAGCTTAGGAGGGCCCCAGCCCCAGCATTTT.

V is TRBV2 and J is TRBJ1-5; 7 bases line up with TRBD1. Germline-derived CDR1 and CDR2 are SNHLY and FYNNEI. V lost 5 bases and J lost 5; bases outside the gene matches: 15. This CDR3 is 17 amino acids long. CDR3 in amino acids: CASSPTIDRARDQPQHF. The CDR3 DNA reads TGTGCCAGCAGTCCTACAATTGACAGGGCGAGGGATCAGCCCCAGCATTTT.

The CDR3 is CASSLWDSSYEQYV. In DNA form, the CDR3 reads TGTGCCAGCAGTTTGTGGGACAGCTCCTACGAGCAGTACGTC. The chain employs TRBV28 and TRBJ2-7, with 7 bases matching TRBD1. The germline CDR1 and CDR2 sequences are MDHEN and SYDVKM. The junction had 2 bases not matched to a gene; V was cut back by 3 bases and J by 0 bases. The CDR3 totals 14 residues.

The rearrangement links TRBV30 to TRBJ2-7; tentatively, D is TRBD1 or TRBD2 (5 bases each). Trimming removed 2 bases from V and 7 bases from J, with 18 bases in between. This CDR3 has 14 amino acids. The V gene's germline CDR1 is GTSNPN and CDR2 SVGIG (reference sequence). Here the CDR3 reads CAWSSRQGTREQYV. As DNA, the CDR3 is TGTGCCTGGAGTAGTCGGCAGGGTACTAGAGAGCAGTACGTC.

The chain recombines TRBV5-4 with TRBJ1-5; D ambiguous. The CDR3 runs to 14 residues. The germline V gene has CDR1 SGHNT and CDR2 YYREEE (reference sequence). Trimming took 0 bases from V and 4 from J, leaving 8 bases between them. Written as DNA, the CDR3 is TGTGCCAGCAGCTTGGGAGGTACGAATCAGCCCCAGCATTTT. Translating it yields CASSLGGTNQPQHF.

This clone was counted a single time. The chain uses TRBV7-6 and TRBJ1-5; weak D call: TRBD1 (5 bases). The CDR3 extends over 16 amino acids. The V gene lost 5 bases and the J gene lost 0 bases, with 14 bases spanning the gap. CDR1 SGHVS and CDR2 FNYEAQ come from the germline V gene. CDR3 sequence reads: CASSRAGGLSNQPQHF. The DNA of the CDR3 is TGTGCCAGCAGCCGTGCGGGGGGACTTAGCAATCAGCCCCAGCATTTT.

This chain uses TRBV7-9 with TRBJ1-2; 9 nucleotides agree with TRBD1. V trimming: 5 bases; J trimming: 10 bases; junction bases outside the gene matches: 14. The CDR3 extends over 15 amino acids. Germline CDR1 SEHNR, CDR2 FQNEAQ (reference sequence). CDR3 in amino acids: CASSPKGTGSNFYTF. As DNA, the CDR3 is TGTGCCAGCAGCCCCAAGGGGACAGGGTCAAATTTCTACACCTTC.